The 10 T cell receptor beta chains below all came from one sample that was sequenced in a study of T cells in Graves' hyperthyroidism and ophthalmopathy. From RNA transcripts, TCR beta CDR3 regions were amplified. Researchers ran a first-round RT-PCR on the TCR CDR3 using the HTBI primer set. TCRdb re-called the multiplex PCR reads through MiXCR, storing one row per CDR3 protein. The sample lists about 52,000 distinct CDR3 sequences, 48% seen once, with roughly a tenth in the top ten. The sequencing input was blood. The receptors originated from a woman between 45 and 60 years old with Graves' ophthalmopathy.

This clonotype was found once. The junction shows a germline mismatch at one end, possibly a read error. This chain links TRBV7-3 with TRBJ2-1; D is unresolved. Germline V CDR1 and CDR2: SGHTA, FQGTGA. There are 13 residues in the CDR3. This chain's CDR3 is CASSLTVPNEQFF. As DNA, the CDR3 is TGTGCCAGCAGCCTAACAGTGCCCAATGAGCAGTTCTTC. Using reference TRBV7-3 and TRBJ2-1 for the parts outside the CDR3, the full variable domain is GAGVSQTPSNKVTEKGKYVELRCDPISGHTALYWYRQSLGQGPEFLIYFQGTGAADDSGLPNDRFFAVRPEGSVSTLKIQRTERGDSAVYLCASSLTVPNEQFFGPGTRLTVL.

This clonotype is termed medium-sized. The gene calls are TRBV24-1 and TRBJ2-5; 7 bases are shared with TRBD1. Trimming cost V 4 bases and J 2 bases; bases outside gene matches: 3. This CDR3 region has 14 residues. Germline values: CDR1 KGHDR, CDR2 SFDVKD. The CDR3 reads CATSDTGVQETQYF. In DNA form, the CDR3 reads TGTGCCACCAGTGACACAGGGGTTCAAGAGACCCAGTACTTC.

The chain couples TRBV7-3 to TRBJ2-7; 7 bases match TRBD1. V shed 3 bases, J shed 3 bases, and the junction held 5 bases outside the gene matches. This CDR3 comprises 14 residues. Germline V gene data show CDR1 as SGHTA and CDR2 as FQGTGA. CDR3 bases: TGTGCCAGCAGCTTCCCCGGACAGGACTACGAGCAGTACTTC. The encoded protein is CASSFPGQDYEQYF. Full variable domain (rest looked up from reference TRBV7-3 and TRBJ2-7): GAGVSQTPSNKVTEKGKYVELRCDPISGHTALYWYRQSLGQGPEFLIYFQGTGAADDSGLPNDRFFAVRPEGSVSTLKIQRTERGDSAVYLCASSFPGQDYEQYFGPGTRLTVT.

This clonotype was seen many times. The V and J genes are TRBV6-2 or TRBV6-3 and TRBJ2-7; 7 nucleotides line up with TRBD2. This CDR3 has 15 amino acids. Germline CDR1 and CDR2: MNHEY and SVGEGT. V was pared by 9 bases and J by 2 bases, with 13 bases of the junction left unmatched. CDR3 region: CASHSLGGLPYEQYF. In DNA, the CDR3 is TGTGCCAGTCATTCCTTGGGAGGGTTGCCCTACGAGCAGTACTTC.

Concerning this clonotype itself: Here the CDR3 omits its conserved ending phenylalanine or tryptophan, so a read error is the likely source. The CDR3 nucleotides read TGTGCCAGCAGCTCGACTAGCGGGGGGGGAGAGACCCAGTACTCC. This gives the protein CASSSTSGGGETQYS. The chain carries TRBV7-8 and TRBJ2-5, with TRBD2 identical over 14 bases. This CDR3 has 15 residues. V dropped 4 bases and J dropped 4; count of bases not matched to a gene: 2. Germline CDR1 SGHVS, CDR2 FQNEAQ.

A few counts support this clonotype. CDR3 protein: CASSDGTQGDDTEAFF. The CDR3 DNA sequence: TGTGCCAGCAGTGACGGGACACAGGGGGATGACACTGAAGCTTTCTTT. V gene TRBV6-5 combines with J gene TRBJ1-1; the match to TRBD1 covers 8 bases. CDR3 length equals 16 residues. With 5 bases clipped from V and 3 bases from J, the junction kept 11 bases outside the gene matches. Per the germline V gene, CDR1 is MNHEY and CDR2 is SVGAGI.

The rearrangement uses TRBV7-2 and TRBJ1-5; D possibly corresponds to TRBD1 (5 bases). Germline V gives CDR1 SGHTA, CDR2 FQGNSA. This CDR3 region has 14 residues. The V gene lost 0 bases and the J gene lost 14 bases, with 17 bases spanning the gap. In nucleotides, the CDR3 is TGTGCCAGCAGCTTAGCTAGCGGGGGGAACAATGAGCATTTT. Translated: CASSLASGGNNEHF.

The chain combines TRBV2 with TRBJ2-1; D is perhaps TRBD2 (5 bases). CDR1 is SNHLY, CDR2 FYNNEI, per germline. CDR3 length equals 14 residues. V lost 2 bases to trimming and J lost 8 bases, with 13 bases between them. The CDR3 is CASSEPGKAHEQFF. In DNA, the CDR3 is TGTGCCAGCAGTGAACCCGGGAAGGCCCATGAGCAGTTCTTC.

The V and J genes are TRBV28 and TRBJ1-1; a possible D gene is TRBD1 (5 bases). Germline CDR1 reads MDHEN; CDR2 reads SYDVKM. The CDR3 totals 16 residues. The V end was cut by 2 bases, the J end by 2 bases, with 15 bases between. The CDR3 DNA sequence: TGTGCCAGCAGTTTAACGGACCAGGGATATAACACTGAAGCTTTCTTT. Translation: CASSLTDQGYNTEAFF.

The sample holds many counts of this clonotype. V usage is TRBV25-1 and J usage is TRBJ1-1, with D hard to call. Trimming removed 8 bases at V and 3 bases at J, with 16 bases between. Germline values: CDR1 MGHDK, CDR2 SYGVNS. The length of the CDR3 is 14 residues. CDR3 sequence: CASSPDPAYTEAFF. In DNA, the CDR3 is TGTGCCAGCTCTCCCGATCCGGCTTACACTGAAGCTTTCTTT.